This T cell receptor (beta chain) was documented in a study of cytomegalovirus exposure and HLA in healthy donors. Germline CDR1 KGHSH, CDR2 LQKENI. The CDR3 is made up of 17 amino acids. The PCR was carried out with 60 Vbeta primers and 13 Jbeta primers. Profiled with immunoSEQ multiplex PCR; TCRdb holds only in-frame clones, not every one. The table lists 150,000 to 200,000 clones. Concerning this clone itself: The junction and the germline gene differ at one end; a read error may be behind it. This sample includes further DNA sequences coding for the same CDR3.

All the people who gave samples were healthy bone marrow donors. This clonotype was sampled from a man younger than 45 in good health and CMV-seronegative. The chain carries TRBV18 and TRBJ2-3; 12 bases line up with TRBD2. The material sequenced was PBMCs. DNA for the CDR3: TGTGCCAGCTCGCCACTTGGACTAGCGGGGAACACAGATACGCAGTATTTT. Its protein product is CASSPLGLAGNTDTQYF.